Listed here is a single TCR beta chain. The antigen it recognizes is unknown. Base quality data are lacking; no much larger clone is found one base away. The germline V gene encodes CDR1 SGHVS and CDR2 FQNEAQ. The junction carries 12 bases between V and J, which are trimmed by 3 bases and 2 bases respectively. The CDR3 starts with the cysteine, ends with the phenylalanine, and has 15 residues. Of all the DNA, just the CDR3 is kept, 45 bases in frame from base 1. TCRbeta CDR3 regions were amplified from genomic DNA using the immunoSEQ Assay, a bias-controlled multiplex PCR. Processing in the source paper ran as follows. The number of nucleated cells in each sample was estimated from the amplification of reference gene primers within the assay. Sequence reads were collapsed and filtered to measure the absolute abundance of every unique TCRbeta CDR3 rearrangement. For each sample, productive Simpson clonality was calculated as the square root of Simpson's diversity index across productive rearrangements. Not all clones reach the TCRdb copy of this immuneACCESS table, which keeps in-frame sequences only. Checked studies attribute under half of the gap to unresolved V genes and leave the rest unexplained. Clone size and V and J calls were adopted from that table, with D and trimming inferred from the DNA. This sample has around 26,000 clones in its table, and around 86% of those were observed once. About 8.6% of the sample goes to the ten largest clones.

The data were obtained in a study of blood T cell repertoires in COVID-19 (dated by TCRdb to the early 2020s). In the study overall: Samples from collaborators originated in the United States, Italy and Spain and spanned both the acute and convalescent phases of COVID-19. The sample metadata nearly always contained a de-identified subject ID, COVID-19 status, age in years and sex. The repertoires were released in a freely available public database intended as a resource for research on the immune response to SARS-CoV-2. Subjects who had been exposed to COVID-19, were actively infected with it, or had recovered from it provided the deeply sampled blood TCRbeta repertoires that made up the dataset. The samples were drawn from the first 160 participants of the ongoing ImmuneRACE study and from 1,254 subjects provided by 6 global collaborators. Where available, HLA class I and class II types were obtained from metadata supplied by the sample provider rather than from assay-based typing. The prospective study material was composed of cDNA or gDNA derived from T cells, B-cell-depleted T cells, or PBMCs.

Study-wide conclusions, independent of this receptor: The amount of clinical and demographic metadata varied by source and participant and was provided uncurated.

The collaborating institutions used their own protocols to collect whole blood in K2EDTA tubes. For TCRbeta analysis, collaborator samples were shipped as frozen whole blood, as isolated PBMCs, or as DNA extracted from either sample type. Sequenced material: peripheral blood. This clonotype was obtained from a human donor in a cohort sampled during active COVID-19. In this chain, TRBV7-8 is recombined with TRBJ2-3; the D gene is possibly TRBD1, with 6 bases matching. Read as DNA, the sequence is TGTGCCAGCAGCTTTTACAGGGCCGACACAGATACGCAGTATTTT. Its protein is CASSFYRADTDTQYF.